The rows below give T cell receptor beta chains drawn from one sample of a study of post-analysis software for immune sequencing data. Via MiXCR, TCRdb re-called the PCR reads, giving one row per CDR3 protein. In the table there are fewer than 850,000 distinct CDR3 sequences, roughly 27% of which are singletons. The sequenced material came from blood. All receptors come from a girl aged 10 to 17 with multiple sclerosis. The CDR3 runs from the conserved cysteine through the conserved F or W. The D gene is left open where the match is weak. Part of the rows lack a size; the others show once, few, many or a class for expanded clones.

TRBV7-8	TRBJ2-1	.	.	CASTTQNRGRRRFF	TGTGCCAGCACCACCCAGAACCGGGGGAGAAGGCGGTTCTTC
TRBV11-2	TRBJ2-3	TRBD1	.	CASSRLRQGMADGTDTQYF	TGTGCCAGCAGCCGACTTCGACAGGGAATGGCAGATGGGACAGATACGCAGTATTTT
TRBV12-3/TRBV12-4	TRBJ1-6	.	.	CASSFRQGWAPLHF	TGTGCCAGCAGTTTCCGTCAGGGTTGGGCACCCCTCCACTTT
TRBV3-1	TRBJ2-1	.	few	CASSQAGLQQFF	TGTGCCAGCAGCCAAGCGGGACTCCAGCAGTTCTTC
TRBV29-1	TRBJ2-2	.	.	CSVGVANTGELFF	TGCAGCGTTGGCGTCGCGAACACCGGGGAGCTGTTTTTT
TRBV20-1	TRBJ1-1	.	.	CSAKGGADTEAFF	TGCAGTGCTAAAGGGGGGGCAGACACTGAAGCTTTCTTT
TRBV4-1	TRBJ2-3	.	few	CASSRFFRVSTDTQYF	TGCGCCAGCAGCCGATTTTTTAGGGTGAGCACAGATACGCAGTATTTT
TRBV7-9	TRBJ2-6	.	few	CASSGLDRGTGANVLTF	TGTGCCAGCAGCGGATTGGACAGAGGGACTGGGGCCAACGTCCTGACTTTC
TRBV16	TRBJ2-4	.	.	CASSQYGWEQYF	TGTGCCAGCAGCCAATACGGGTGGGAGCAGTACTTC
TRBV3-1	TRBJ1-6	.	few	CASSQAGQNSSPLHF	TGTGCCAGCAGCCAAGCAGGTCAGAACAGCTCACCCCTCCACTTT
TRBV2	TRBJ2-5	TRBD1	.	CASRDRSGETQYF	TGTGCCAGCAGGGACAGGTCAGGGGAGACCCAGTACTTC
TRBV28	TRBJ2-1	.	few	CASSFYTLYNEQFF	TGTGCCAGCAGTTTCTATACCCTATACAATGAGCAGTTCTTC
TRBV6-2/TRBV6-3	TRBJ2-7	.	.	CASSYSGLGHYEQYF	TGTGCCAGCAGTTACTCGGGCCTAGGCCACTACGAGCAGTACTTC
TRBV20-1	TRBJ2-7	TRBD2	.	CSAPWTSRGEQYF	TGCAGTGCTCCTTGGACTAGTAGAGGAGAGCAGTACTTC
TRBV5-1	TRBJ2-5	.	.	CASSLTPGQQETQYF	TGCGCCAGCAGCTTGACTCCGGGGCAGCAGGAGACCCAGTACTTC
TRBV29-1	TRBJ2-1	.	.	CGALYLGNEQFF	TGCGGAGCACTCTATTTGGGCAATGAGCAGTTCTTC
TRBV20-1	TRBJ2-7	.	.	CSARDQRALDYEQYF	TGCAGTGCTAGAGATCAGAGAGCGTTGGACTACGAGCAGTACTTC
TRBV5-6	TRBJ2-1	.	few	CASSFSPAYNEQFF	TGTGCCAGCAGCTTTTCACCCGCATACAATGAGCAGTTCTTC
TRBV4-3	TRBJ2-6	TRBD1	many	CASSRGLNSGANVLTF	TGCGCCAGCAGCAGGGGGCTTAACTCTGGGGCCAACGTCCTGACTTTC
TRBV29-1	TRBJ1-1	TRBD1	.	CSVVRTGGLSEAFF	TGCAGCGTTGTGCGGACAGGGGGCCTATCTGAAGCTTTCTTT